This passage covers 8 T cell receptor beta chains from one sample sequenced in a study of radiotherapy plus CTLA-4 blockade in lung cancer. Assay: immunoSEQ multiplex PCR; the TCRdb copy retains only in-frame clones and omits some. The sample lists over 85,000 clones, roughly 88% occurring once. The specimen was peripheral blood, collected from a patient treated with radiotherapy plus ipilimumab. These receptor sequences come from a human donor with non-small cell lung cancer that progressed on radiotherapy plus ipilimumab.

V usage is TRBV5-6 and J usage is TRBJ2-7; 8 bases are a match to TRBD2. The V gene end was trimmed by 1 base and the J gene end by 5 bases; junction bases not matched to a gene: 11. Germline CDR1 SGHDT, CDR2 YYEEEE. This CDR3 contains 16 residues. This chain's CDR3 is CASSLKAGVPPHEQYF. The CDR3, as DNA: TGTGCCAGCAGCTTGAAAGCGGGAGTCCCCCCGCACGAGCAGTACTTC.

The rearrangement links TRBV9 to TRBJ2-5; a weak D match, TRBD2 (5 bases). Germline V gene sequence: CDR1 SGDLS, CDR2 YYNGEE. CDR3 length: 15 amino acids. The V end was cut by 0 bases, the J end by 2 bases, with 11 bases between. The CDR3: CASSVGSGGQETQYF. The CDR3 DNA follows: TGTGCCAGCAGCGTAGGGAGCGGCGGGCAAGAGACCCAGTACTTC.

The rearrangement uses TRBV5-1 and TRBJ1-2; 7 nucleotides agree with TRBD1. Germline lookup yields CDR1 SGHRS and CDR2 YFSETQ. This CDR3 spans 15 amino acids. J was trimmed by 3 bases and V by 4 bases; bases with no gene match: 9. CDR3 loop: CASSSDGQAHYGYTF. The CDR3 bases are TGCGCCAGCAGCAGCGATGGACAGGCCCACTATGGCTACACCTTC.

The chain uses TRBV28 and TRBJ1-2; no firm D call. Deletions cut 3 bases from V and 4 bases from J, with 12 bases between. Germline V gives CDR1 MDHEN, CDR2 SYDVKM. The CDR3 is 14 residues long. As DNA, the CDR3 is TGTGCCAGCAGTTTTGGGCAGAAAATCTATGGCTACACCTTC. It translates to CASSFGQKIYGYTF.

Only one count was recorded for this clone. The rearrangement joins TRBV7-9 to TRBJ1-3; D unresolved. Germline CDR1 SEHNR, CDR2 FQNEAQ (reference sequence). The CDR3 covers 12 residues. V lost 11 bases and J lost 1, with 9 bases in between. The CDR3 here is CAGLGSGNTIYF. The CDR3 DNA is TGTGCCGGGCTGGGTTCTGGAAACACCATATATTTT.

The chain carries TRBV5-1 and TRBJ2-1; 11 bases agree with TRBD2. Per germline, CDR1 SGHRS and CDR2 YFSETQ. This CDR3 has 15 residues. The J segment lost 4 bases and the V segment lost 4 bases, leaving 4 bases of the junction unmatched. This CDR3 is CASSAGLADYNEQFF. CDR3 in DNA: TGCGCCAGCAGCGCGGGACTAGCGGATTACAATGAGCAGTTCTTC.

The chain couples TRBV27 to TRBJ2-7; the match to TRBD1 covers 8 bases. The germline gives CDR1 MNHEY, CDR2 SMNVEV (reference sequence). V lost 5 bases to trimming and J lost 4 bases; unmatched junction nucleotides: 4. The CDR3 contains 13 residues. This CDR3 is CASSPNRGYEQYF. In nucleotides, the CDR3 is TGTGCCAGCAGTCCAAACAGGGGGTACGAGCAGTACTTC.

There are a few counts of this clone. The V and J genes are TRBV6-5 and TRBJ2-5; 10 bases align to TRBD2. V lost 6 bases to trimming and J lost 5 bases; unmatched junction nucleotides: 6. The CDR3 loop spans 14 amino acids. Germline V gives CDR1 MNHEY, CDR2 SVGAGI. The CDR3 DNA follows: TGTGCCAGCAGGGGACTAGCGATCGCTGAGACCCAGTACTTC. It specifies CASRGLAIAETQYF.